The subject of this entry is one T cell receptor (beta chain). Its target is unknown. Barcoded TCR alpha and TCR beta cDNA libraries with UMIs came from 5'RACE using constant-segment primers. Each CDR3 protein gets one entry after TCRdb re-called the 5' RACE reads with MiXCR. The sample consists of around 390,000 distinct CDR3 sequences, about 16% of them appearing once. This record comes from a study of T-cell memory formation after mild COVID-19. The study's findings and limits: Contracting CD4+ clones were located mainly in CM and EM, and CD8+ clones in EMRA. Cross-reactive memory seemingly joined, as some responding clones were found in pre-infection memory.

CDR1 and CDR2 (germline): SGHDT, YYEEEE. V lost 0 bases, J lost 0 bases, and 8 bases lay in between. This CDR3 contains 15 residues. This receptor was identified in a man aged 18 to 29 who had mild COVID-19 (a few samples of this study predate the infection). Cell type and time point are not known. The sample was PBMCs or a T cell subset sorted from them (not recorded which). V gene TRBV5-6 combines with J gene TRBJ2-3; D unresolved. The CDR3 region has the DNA TGTGCCAGCAGCTTGGGTTACGGAAGCACAGATACGCAGTATTTT. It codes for CASSLGYGSTDTQYF.